The 8 T cell receptor beta chains in this list originate from one sample, sequenced in a study of regulatory T cells in long-lasting Graves disease. The authors built TCR beta libraries using iRepertoire HTBI primers and Arm-PCR of CDR3 regions. TCRdb analysed the multiplex PCR reads with MiXCR anew, one entry per CDR3 protein. Of roughly 450,000 distinct CDR3 sequences in the sample, around a quarter were seen once. Time point meaning: persistent/refractory GD, antithyroid drugs over 5 years with positive TRAb. PBMCs were the source of the RNA used for TCR sequencing. The sample in question was peripheral blood mononuclear cells (PBMCs), obtained when the disease was refractory, from a patient treated with antithyroid drugs. Every receptor here comes from a female donor with Graves disease.

The sample holds a few counts of this clonotype. CDR3 amino acids: CASSIRGPSYEQYF. The CDR3 DNA is TGTGCCAGTAGTATTCGGGGGCCCTCCTACGAGCAGTACTTC. This chain links TRBV19 with TRBJ2-7, with D perhaps matching TRBD1 or TRBD2 (6 bases each). V was shortened by 3 bases and J by 0 bases, with 9 bases between the two germline ends. The CDR3 extends over 14 amino acids. CDR1 and CDR2 from the germline V gene are LNHDA and SQIVND (reference sequence).

This clonotype was detected a few times. The chain employs TRBV28 and TRBJ1-2, with 8 bases lining up with TRBD1. Trimming removed 6 bases from V and 4 bases from J; junction bases left unmatched: 10. The germline V gene encodes CDR1 MDHEN and CDR2 SYDVKM. The CDR3 length is 15 residues. In DNA form, the CDR3 reads TGTGCCAGCAGCCCGGGGCCAGGGGGCGGCTATGGCTACACCTTC. This translates into CASSPGPGGGYGYTF.

Ten or more counts support this clonotype. The chain has TRBV12-5 and TRBJ2-5, with TRBD1 as a possible D gene (6 bases). V was clipped by 7 bases and J by 5 bases, with 17 bases between them. Germline values: CDR1 LGHNT, CDR2 FRNRAP. The CDR3 runs 14 residues. The CDR3, as DNA: TGTGCTAGTGCCCCGCGCTCAGGGGAGGAGACCCAGTACTTC. Amino acid sequence: CASAPRSGEETQYF.

This clonotype was counted between two and nine times. CDR3: CSVARQGHYGYTF. As DNA, the CDR3 is TGCAGCGTAGCTCGACAGGGGCACTATGGCTACACCTTC. This chain joins TRBV29-1 and TRBJ1-2; 8 bases match TRBD1. Trimming removed 6 bases from V and 3 bases from J; junction bases left unmatched: 6. The CDR3 length is 13 residues. Germline CDR1 is SQVTM and CDR2 is ANQGSEA.

The chain links TRBV27 to TRBJ1-3, with D hard to call. With 4 bases removed from V and 0 bases from J, the gap between germline ends came to 4 bases. CDR3 size: 13 residues. Germline CDR1 reads MNHEY; CDR2 reads SMNVEV (reference sequence). CDR3 DNA: TGTGCCAGCAGTTCGCTCTCTGGAAACACCATATATTTT. This translates into CASSSLSGNTIYF.

In this sample, this clonotype turned up a few times. V usage is TRBV20-1 and J usage is TRBJ1-1; D call uncertain. The CDR3 extends over 15 amino acids. Trimming stripped 4 bases from V and 6 bases from J, with 21 bases between. The germline V gene encodes CDR1 DFQATT and CDR2 SNEGSKA (reference sequence). CDR3 protein: CSATTGIGVPPEAFF. The CDR3 nucleotides read TGCAGTGCTACGACCGGGATCGGGGTCCCACCTGAAGCTTTCTTT.

This clonotype was observed a few times. The chain is built from TRBV7-8 and TRBJ1-1; the D is unclear. The CDR3 runs to 16 residues. Germline values: CDR1 SGHVS, CDR2 FQNEAQ. Trimming took off 2 bases at V and 6 bases at J, with 19 bases between the two ends. CDR3 nucleotide sequence: TGTGCCAGCAGCTTATCCGGACGGCGACTGGGTCCTGAAGCTTTCTTT. It is translated as CASSLSGRRLGPEAFF.

This clonotype showed up just a few times. The chain couples TRBV6-1 to TRBJ2-7; the D gene is possibly TRBD2 (6 bases). This CDR3 has 15 amino acids. Per germline, CDR1 MNHNS and CDR2 SASEGT. Between the trimmed V and J ends, which lost 5 bases and 0 bases, there was a span of 14 bases. CDR3 nucleotide sequence: TGTGCCAGCAGTCTCGGAGGGGTGAGCTCCTACGAGCAGTACTTC. This translates into CASSLGGVSSYEQYF.